Below are 24 T cell receptor beta chains sequenced from a single sample in a study of cytomegalovirus exposure and HLA in healthy donors. The study ran its PCR with 60 Vbeta and 13 Jbeta primers. The table came from immunoSEQ multiplex PCR; TCRdb's copy has only in-frame clones and leaves some out. The sample shows over 70,000 clones, over 60% of them seen only once. The sequencing input was PBMCs. These receptors were obtained from a woman aged 45-65 years in good health and CMV-seropositive.

V usage is TRBV28 and J usage is TRBJ2-1, with 12 positions matching TRBD1. The germline gives CDR1 MDHEN, CDR2 SYDVKM. This CDR3 region has 15 residues. V shed 5 bases and J 7 bases; nucleotides not matched to a gene: 6. Here the CDR3 DNA reads TGTGCCAGCAGTCTCCCGGGACAGGGGGCAAATGAGCAGTTCTTC. Its protein is CASSLPGQGANEQFF.

This clone occurred many times. The chain employs TRBV2 and TRBJ1-3; D ambiguous. V was cut by 3 bases and J by 0 bases, with 6 bases left in between. The CDR3 loop spans 14 amino acids. In germline, CDR1 is SNHLY, CDR2 FYNNEI. The chain's CDR3 is CASSDWSSGNTIYF. In DNA, the CDR3 is TGTGCCAGCAGTGATTGGAGCTCTGGAAACACCATATATTTT.

This chain connects TRBV6-5 to TRBJ1-2; possible D gene TRBD1, 6 bases. The germline gives CDR1 MNHEY, CDR2 SVGAGI. The CDR3 has 16 amino acids. Trimming stripped 0 bases from V and 5 bases from J, with 16 bases between. CDR3 protein: CASSYSLTTGPYGYTF. The CDR3 nucleotides are TGTGCCAGCAGTTACTCCCTAACTACAGGGCCATATGGCTACACCTTC.

This chain connects TRBV2 to TRBJ2-3; D possibly corresponds to TRBD2 (5 bases). Per the germline V gene, CDR1 is SNHLY and CDR2 is FYNNEI. The V end lost 2 bases, the J end lost 0 bases, and 9 bases lay between the germline ends. The length of the CDR3 is 15 residues. CDR3 coding DNA: TGTGCCAGCAGTGAAAATCCGGGGAGCACAGATACGCAGTATTTT. Translation: CASSENPGSTDTQYF.

This chain connects TRBV18 to TRBJ2-7, with TRBD2 as a possible D gene (5 bases). V lost 6 bases and J 7 bases, leaving 28 bases between the germline ends. In germline, CDR1 is KGHSH, CDR2 LQKENI. This CDR3 region has 17 residues. The CDR3 DNA reads TGTGCCAGCTCCCCCTCGGTGGGCAGTGAGGCTTCGGGAGAGCAGTACTTC. Its translation: CASSPSVGSEASGEQYF.

The chain joins TRBV28 to TRBJ2-2, with D possibly TRBD1 on 7 matching bases. The length of the CDR3 is 15 residues. Germline V gene sequence: CDR1 MDHEN, CDR2 SYDVKM. Deletions cut 3 bases from V and 5 bases from J, with 13 bases between. DNA for the CDR3: TGTGCCAGCAGTTTCCGGGCAGGGGGGACCGGGGAGCTGTTTTTT. Its translation: CASSFRAGGTGELFF.

This clone came up a few times. Here the CDR3 reads CASKGPGQGTTFYGYTF. The CDR3 DNA reads as TGTGCCAGCAAAGGACCGGGACAGGGAACGACTTTCTATGGCTACACCTTC. This chain uses TRBV28 with TRBJ1-2; 9 nucleotides line up with TRBD1. J gave up 4 bases and V 7 bases, and 16 bases lay outside the gene matches. The CDR3 is 17 residues long. Looked up from germline, CDR1 is MDHEN and CDR2 is SYDVKM.

The V call is TRBV6-5, the J call TRBJ1-1; no clear D. This CDR3 is 15 amino acids long. CDR1 and CDR2 (germline): MNHEY, SVGAGI. The V end lost 0 bases, the J end lost 0 bases, and 8 bases lay between the germline ends. CDR3 region: CASSYSIQMNTEAFF. The CDR3 nucleotides are TGTGCCAGCAGTTACTCGATACAGATGAACACTGAAGCTTTCTTT.

This chain joins TRBV29-1 and TRBJ1-1, with TRBD1 matching 9 bases. This CDR3 has 15 amino acids. J lost 4 bases, V lost 6 bases, and 12 bases had no gene match. Germline V gene lookup returns CDR1 SQVTM and CDR2 ANQGSEA. Here the CDR3 DNA reads TGCAGCGTAGGGTTGGGACAGGGTGTGGGCACTGAAGCTTTCTTT. This encodes CSVGLGQGVGTEAFF.

V usage is TRBV6-5 and J usage is TRBJ2-3, with 13 bases identical to TRBD2. The CDR3 runs 16 residues. In germline, CDR1 is MNHEY, CDR2 SVGAGI. Trimming cost V 4 bases and J 2 bases; bases outside gene matches: 3. CDR3 amino acids: CASSSGLAGLTDTQYF. Written as DNA, the CDR3 is TGTGCCAGCAGTTCGGGACTAGCGGGGCTCACAGATACGCAGTATTTT.

The CDR3 protein is CASSVGISGGQETQYF. The CDR3 DNA is TGTGCCAGCAGCGTAGGGATTAGCGGGGGGCAAGAGACCCAGTACTTC. The rearrangement links TRBV9 to TRBJ2-5; 10 bases align to TRBD2. CDR1 is SGDLS, CDR2 YYNGEE, per germline. Losses at the gene ends were 0 bases for V and 2 bases for J; bases not matched to a gene: 4. The CDR3 is 16 amino acids. The entire variable domain, with the rest obtained from reference TRBV9 and TRBJ2-5, is as follows: DSGVTQTPKHLITATGQRVTLRCSPRSGDLSVYWYQQSLDQGLQFLIQYYNGEERAKGNILERFSAQQFPDLHSELNLSSLELGDSALYFCASSVGISGGQETQYFGPGTRLLVL.

The rearrangement links TRBV10-2 to TRBJ2-1; 9 bases are shared with TRBD1. V gave up 7 bases and J gave up 4 bases; unmatched junction bases: 8. CDR1 WSHSY and CDR2 SAAADI come from the germline V gene. The CDR3 is 15 residues long. The CDR3 sequence: CASTRTGATYNEQFF. DNA of the CDR3: TGCGCCAGCACCAGGACAGGGGCGACTTACAATGAGCAGTTCTTC.

This clone turned up a few times. V gene TRBV7-9 combines with J gene TRBJ2-2, with D possibly matching TRBD2 (5 bases). The CDR3 is 16 residues long. Germline V gene data show CDR1 as SEHNR and CDR2 as FQNEAQ (reference sequence). V was trimmed by 0 bases and J by 3 bases, leaving 11 bases between them. CDR3: CASSLALEVDTGELFF. The CDR3 DNA reads TGTGCCAGCAGCTTAGCTTTGGAGGTCGACACCGGGGAGCTGTTTTTT.

The rearrangement joins TRBV6-5 to TRBJ1-1; the D gene is possibly TRBD1 (6 bases). The V and J ends lost 2 bases and 10 bases respectively, with 14 bases between them. Germline CDR1 and CDR2: MNHEY and SVGAGI. CDR3 length equals 13 residues. The CDR3 coding sequence is TGTGCCAGCAGTTACGACCCAGGGGCGGTAGCTTTCTTT. Amino acid sequence: CASSYDPGAVAFF.

As for this clone: Other DNA sequences in the sample encode the same CDR3. CDR3 sequence (DNA): TGTGCCAGCAGTTTACGCGGGTATGGCTACACCTTC. This sequence encodes CASSLRGYGYTF. This chain joins TRBV28 and TRBJ1-2; D unresolved. CDR3 length equals 12 residues. Germline V gives CDR1 MDHEN, CDR2 SYDVKM. Trimming cost V 2 bases and J 5 bases, with 6 bases left between them.

J is TRBJ1-2 and V is TRBV19; TRBD1 agrees at 7 bases. The V gene's germline CDR1 is LNHDA and CDR2 SQIVND (reference sequence). This CDR3 contains 16 residues. V was pared by 5 bases and J by 0 bases, with 9 bases of the junction left unmatched. The CDR3 region has the DNA TGTGCCAGTAGTGGGGGTCCGGGACAGCCTAACTATGGCTACACCTTC. Translating gives CASSGGPGQPNYGYTF.

This clone appeared a single time. V is TRBV30 and J is TRBJ2-2, with a weak D call TRBD1 (5 bases). The CDR3 is 13 amino acids. The germline V gene has CDR1 GTSNPN and CDR2 SVGIG (reference sequence). Trimming stripped 0 bases from V and 5 bases from J, with 7 bases between. This CDR3 reads CAWSVKGTGELFF. CDR3 sequence (DNA): TGTGCCTGGAGTGTAAAGGGGACCGGGGAGCTGTTTTTT.

The chain links TRBV28 to TRBJ1-6; D is unclear. CDR1 and CDR2 from the germline V gene are MDHEN and SYDVKM. This CDR3 region has 14 residues. The ends were cut back, 3 bases at V and 0 bases at J, with 3 bases in the middle. The CDR3 loop reads CASSLSSYNSPLHF. The CDR3 DNA sequence: TGTGCCAGCAGTTTGAGCTCCTATAATTCACCCCTCCACTTT.

The chain employs TRBV9 and TRBJ2-5; TRBD2 matches at 7 bases. This CDR3 comprises 15 residues. With V trimmed by 4 bases and J by 0 bases, 6 bases remained unmatched. In germline, CDR1 is SGDLS, CDR2 YYNGEE. The CDR3 sequence is CASSITGGNQETQYF. As DNA, the CDR3 is TGTGCCAGCAGCATAACCGGGGGGAACCAAGAGACCCAGTACTTC.

This clone showed up just a few times. The chain recombines TRBV5-4 with TRBJ2-7; 7 nucleotides match TRBD2. The CDR3 is made up of 14 amino acids. V was pared by 4 bases and J by 6 bases, with 10 bases of the junction left unmatched. Per the germline V gene, CDR1 is SGHNT and CDR2 is YYREEE (reference sequence). The CDR3 sequence is CASSLWGGVSEQYF. The CDR3 DNA sequence: TGTGCCAGCAGCCTGTGGGGGGGGGTAAGCGAGCAGTACTTC.

The chain links TRBV2 to TRBJ2-5; TRBD2 aligns across 14 bases. This CDR3 has 16 amino acids. V shed 8 bases and J 3 bases; nucleotides not matched to a gene: 8. Per germline, CDR1 SNHLY and CDR2 FYNNEI. CDR3 coding DNA: TGTGCCAGCTCCGGGACTAGCGGGGGATCAGAAGAGACCCAGTACTTC. It is translated as CASSGTSGGSEETQYF.

The CDR3 sequence: CASSRGLAKDTQYF. CDR3 DNA sequence: TGCGCCAGCAGCCGCGGACTAGCGAAAGATACGCAGTATTTT. The chain uses TRBV5-1 and TRBJ2-3; 9 nucleotides match TRBD2. Germline-derived CDR1 and CDR2 are SGHRS and YFSETQ. V lost 4 bases to trimming and J lost 5 bases; unmatched junction nucleotides: 5. The CDR3 sequence is 14 residues long.

This chain links TRBV4-3 with TRBJ2-5; tentative D call: TRBD2 (5 bases). CDR3 length equals 15 residues. Trimming shortened V by 3 bases and J by 5 bases, and 16 bases separated the two germline ends. Germline values: CDR1 LGHNA, CDR2 YSLEER. The DNA of the CDR3 is TGCGCCAGCAGCCAGAGGGATACTGTGGTCGAGACCCAGTACTTC. Protein product: CASSQRDTVVETQYF.

This clone showed up just once. The CDR3 region has the DNA TGTGCCTGGAGTTCCAGCGGGATATCCTACAATGAGCAGTTCTTC. This gives the protein CAWSSSGISYNEQFF. The chain joins TRBV30 to TRBJ2-1; 7 bases are shared with TRBD2. In germline, CDR1 is GTSNPN, CDR2 SVGIG (reference sequence). The CDR3 is made up of 15 amino acids. V shed 2 bases and J 1 base; nucleotides not matched to a gene: 5. The full variable domain, with the rest looked up from reference TRBV30 and TRBJ2-1, is SQTIHQWPATLVQPVGSPLSLECTVEGTSNPNLYWYRQAAGRGLQLLFYSVGIGQISSEVPQNLSASRPQDRQFILSSKKLLLSDSGFYLCAWSSSGISYNEQFFGPGTRLTVL.